This TCR beta chain was retrieved from a study of blood T cell repertoires in COVID-19. In the study overall: Italy, Spain and the United States were the sources of the convalescent and acute COVID-19 samples. Sample material is recorded as cDNA or gDNA derived from T cells, B-cell-depleted T cells, or PBMCs.

This clone appeared a few times. Original processing methods: Amplification of reference gene primers provided the estimated nucleated cell counts. Measured with immunoSEQ multiplex PCR; TCRdb has only the in-frame clones, and not every one. V, J and clone size reflect that table, while D and trimming were determined from the DNA. The sample gives 150,000 or so clones, about 86% of which show up once; approximately 8% is in the top ten. The trim removed 7 bases at V and 9 bases at J, leaving 10 bases unmatched. This CDR3 has 14 residues. Germline CDR1 is LNHDA and CDR2 is SQIVND (reference sequence). The sequencing input was peripheral blood. The V call is TRBV19, the J call TRBJ2-1; 9 nucleotides align to TRBD1. The source of this sequence is a man between 60 and 75 years old with acute or convalescent COVID-19. For the CDR3, the DNA is TGTGCCAGTATCCTTACAGGGGGCGTGGGTGAGCAGTTCTTC. Amino acid sequence: CASILTGGVGEQFF.